This is a list of T cell receptor beta chains from one sample in a study of monozygotic twins with inflammatory bowel disease. TCRdb reprocessed the 5' RACE reads and reports one entry per CDR3 protein, with no DNA. This sample's table reports 350,000 to 550,000 distinct CDR3 sequences. The sequenced sample consisted of blood. All receptors come from a human donor with ulcerative colitis or Crohn's disease, or a healthy co-twin of an affected twin (not recorded which). CDR3s include the opening cysteine and the closing phenylalanine or tryptophan.

>TRBV6-5|TRBJ1-1
CASSYGDRGNTEAFF
>TRBV2|TRBJ2-7
CASSERWTSYEQYF
>TRBV20-1|TRBJ1-1
CSARDRVMNTEAFF
>TRBV5-6|TRBJ1-4
CASSPRQGINEKLFF
>TRBV7-9|TRBJ1-1
CASSLGEGADTEAFF
>TRBV28|TRBJ2-7
CASTGTSSPYEQYF
>TRBV6-5|TRBJ2-1
CASSYLTGTGVNNEQFF
>TRBV5-5|TRBJ1-1
CASSLTSLAEAFF
>TRBV20-1|TRBJ2-3
CSANPAGTDTQYF
>TRBV6-2/TRBV6-3|TRBJ2-7
CASSGTTYEQYF
>TRBV5-1|TRBJ1-1
CASSLGPKPGSPRGEAFF
>TRBV7-3|TRBJ2-3
CASSPRGGTQYF
>TRBV5-1|TRBJ1-1
CASSLEGTNTEAFF
>TRBV20-1|TRBJ1-1
CSAKPTGTGILNTEAFF
>TRBV29-1|TRBJ2-1
CSVLAPNEQFF
>TRBV23-1|TRBJ2-1
CASSRLTGSYNEQFF
>TRBV9|TRBJ2-5
CASSVDGDQETQYF
>TRBV5-1|TRBJ2-1
CASSFPLAGNNEQFF
>TRBV2|TRBJ2-1
CASSRMSGNEQFF
>TRBV12-3/TRBV12-4|TRBJ2-2
CASSVGASGVTGELFF
>TRBV19|TRBJ2-5
CASSITPGLTQETQYF
>TRBV2|TRBJ1-1
CASSPPGQGYTEAFF